The 21 T cell receptor beta chains below all came from one sample that was sequenced in a study of blood T cell repertoires in COVID-19. Measured with immunoSEQ multiplex PCR; TCRdb has only the in-frame clones, and not every one. Here the sample spans roughly 290,000 clones, approximately 83% being singletons. What was sequenced was peripheral blood. These receptors were collected from a woman in her 30s who had recovered from COVID-19.

This rearrangement joins TRBV19 to TRBJ2-7; 9 bases map to TRBD1. The V gene's germline CDR1 is LNHDA and CDR2 SQIVND (reference sequence). Trimming took 3 bases from V and 6 from J; bases not matched to a gene: 3. CDR3 length: 13 residues. The CDR3 DNA is TGTGCCAGTAGTATCAGGACAGGGGTCGAGCAGTACTTC. Translation gives CASSIRTGVEQYF.

The chain links TRBV10-3 to TRBJ2-1; perhaps TRBD2 as D (6 bases). The CDR3 consists of 13 residues. The V and J ends lost 7 bases and 4 bases respectively, with 11 bases between them. In germline, CDR1 is ENHRY, CDR2 SYGVKD. The CDR3 sequence: CAITTEGYNEQFF. The CDR3 coding sequence is TGTGCCATCACGACGGAGGGTTACAATGAGCAGTTCTTC.

This rearrangement joins TRBV23-1 to TRBJ2-2, with 9 bases aligning to TRBD2. TRBV23-1 is labeled an ORF, and its function is uncertain. This CDR3 region has 15 residues. V dropped 8 bases and J dropped 4; count of bases not matched to a gene: 8. The CDR3 DNA sequence: TGCGCCAGCGCATCTAGCGGGGCTACCACCGGGGAGCTGTTTTTT. Its protein is CASASSGATTGELFF.

V usage is TRBV30 and J usage is TRBJ1-2; no definite D call. This CDR3 spans 11 amino acids. CDR1 GTSNPN and CDR2 SVGIG come from the germline V gene (reference sequence). V shed 1 base and J shed 4 bases, with 4 bases lying between them. CDR3 in DNA: TGTGCCTGGAGTGCCAGCTATGGCTACACCTTC. It translates to CAWSASYGYTF.

The V gene is TRBV19, the J gene TRBJ2-7, with unresolved D. The V end lost 1 base, the J end lost 3 bases, and 16 bases lay between the germline ends. The CDR3 runs 16 residues. Per the germline V gene, CDR1 is LNHDA and CDR2 is SQIVND (reference sequence). The CDR3 loop reads CASSIVRTSTVYEQYF. The CDR3 bases are TGTGCCAGTAGTATAGTTCGTACTTCAACGGTCTACGAGCAGTACTTC.

V is TRBV6-7 and J is TRBJ1-6; D call uncertain. TRBV6-7 is noted as an ORF with a role that remains uncertain. The CDR3 has 16 amino acids. V was pared by 6 bases and J by 5 bases, with 17 bases between. CDR3 DNA: TGTGCCAGCAGCCTACCTTCCCCAAAGAATAATTCACCCCTCCACTTT. This sequence encodes CASSLPSPKNNSPLHF.

The CDR3 DNA reads as TGTGCTAGTGGTTTGCCCCCCGGGACAGAAGCTTTCTTT. Translating it yields CASGLPPGTEAFF. The chain has TRBV12-5 and TRBJ1-1; D is perhaps TRBD1 (6 bases). The CDR3 is 13 amino acids. V was cut by 2 bases and J by 8 bases, with 12 bases left in between. Germline V gene lookup returns CDR1 LGHNT and CDR2 FRNRAP.

The chain links TRBV7-6 to TRBJ2-1; 9 bases are shared with TRBD2. J gave up 7 bases and V 5 bases, and 9 bases lay outside the gene matches. Looked up from germline, CDR1 is SGHVS and CDR2 is FNYEAQ. There are 15 residues in the CDR3. CDR3 in DNA: TGTGCCAGCAGCCCAGGGACTAGCCCGGCGAATGAGCAGTTCTTC. Its protein product is CASSPGTSPANEQFF.

CDR3 sequence: CASSRETYQPQHF. CDR3 sequence (DNA): TGTGCCAGCAGTCGCGAGACATATCAGCCCCAGCATTTT. The rearrangement links TRBV12-3 or TRBV12-4 to TRBJ1-5; D unresolved. The CDR3 is 13 amino acids. Trimming removed 5 bases at V and 5 bases at J, with 10 bases between.

V and J are TRBV5-1 and TRBJ2-5, with a possible D match to TRBD2 (6 bases). The germline V gene has CDR1 SGHRS and CDR2 YFSETQ. The CDR3 totals 15 residues. V was pared by 4 bases and J by 3 bases, with 16 bases between. CDR3 DNA sequence: TGCGCCAGCAGCCAAACCGGGACTGCGAAAGAGACCCAGTACTTC. It specifies CASSQTGTAKETQYF. The variable domain in full, with the rest retrieved from reference TRBV5-1 and TRBJ2-5, is KAGVTQTPRYLIKTRGQQVTLSCSPISGHRSVSWYQQTPGQGLQFLFEYFSETQRNKGNFPGRFSGRQFSNSRSEMNVSTLELGDSALYLCASSQTGTAKETQYFGPGTRLLVL.

This chain connects TRBV5-1 to TRBJ2-1; 8 positions agree with TRBD1. The V gene's germline CDR1 is SGHRS and CDR2 YFSETQ. CDR3 length: 15 amino acids. The trim removed 4 bases at V and 7 bases at J, leaving 10 bases unmatched. The CDR3 DNA reads TGCGCCAGCAGCACGGACAGGGCAGAGGAAAATGAGCAGTTCTTC. Protein product: CASSTDRAEENEQFF.

V usage is TRBV6-2 or TRBV6-3 and J usage is TRBJ2-3, with TRBD2 matching 12 bases. CDR1 is MNHEY, CDR2 SVGEGT, per germline. This CDR3 comprises 17 residues. With 2 bases clipped from V and 4 bases from J, the junction kept 7 bases outside the gene matches. Here the CDR3 reads CASSYELAGGRPDTQYF. The CDR3 DNA follows: TGTGCCAGCAGTTACGAGCTAGCGGGAGGGCGGCCAGATACGCAGTATTTT.

This chain uses TRBV5-1 with TRBJ1-2; the match to TRBD1 covers 10 bases. This CDR3 has 14 amino acids. Trimming cost V 0 bases and J 6 bases; bases outside gene matches: 2. The germline V gene has CDR1 SGHRS and CDR2 YFSETQ. CDR3 amino acids: CASSLDGTGDGYTF. CDR3 sequence (DNA): TGCGCCAGCAGCTTGGACGGGACAGGGGATGGCTACACCTTC.

The rearrangement uses TRBV28 and TRBJ2-7; 11 bases map to TRBD2. With V trimmed by 4 bases and J by 9 bases, 5 bases remained unmatched. The CDR3 loop spans 13 amino acids. Germline CDR1 and CDR2: MDHEN and SYDVKM. The CDR3 spells CASSSLAGGWQYF. CDR3 DNA: TGTGCCAGCAGTTCGCTAGCGGGAGGTTGGCAGTACTTC.

V is TRBV5-1 and J is TRBJ2-5; TRBD1 matches 10 bases. The germline CDR1 and CDR2 sequences are SGHRS and YFSETQ. Unmatched junction bases numbered 8, after V lost 4 bases and J lost 5 bases. This CDR3 has 15 residues. CDR3 sequence reads: CASSDGTGVGETQYF. In DNA, the CDR3 is TGCGCCAGCAGCGACGGGACAGGGGTTGGGGAGACCCAGTACTTC.

The chain joins TRBV19 to TRBJ2-1; D is possibly TRBD1 (6 bases). Germline V CDR1 and CDR2: LNHDA, SQIVND (reference sequence). Trimming cost V 6 bases and J 7 bases, with 16 bases left between them. The CDR3 loop spans 14 amino acids. The CDR3 bases are TGTGCCAGTAGAACAGGGATGTTAGGGAATGAGCAGTTCTTC. Its protein is CASRTGMLGNEQFF.

The gene calls are TRBV19 and TRBJ2-3; D may be TRBD1 (6 bases). Germline CDR1 is LNHDA and CDR2 is SQIVND (reference sequence). The V gene lost 8 bases and the J gene lost 5 bases, with 17 bases spanning the gap. The CDR3 has 14 amino acids. CDR3 region: CASGIRGRGDTQYF. The CDR3 DNA is TGTGCCAGTGGAATCAGGGGCAGGGGAGATACGCAGTATTTT. Filled out from reference TRBV19 and TRBJ2-3, the complete variable domain reads DGGITQSPKYLFRKEGQNVTLSCEQNLNHDAMYWYRQDPGQGLRLIYYSQIVNDFQKGDIAEGYSVSREKKESFPLTVTSAQKNPTAFYLCASGIRGRGDTQYFGPGTRLTVL.

This chain joins TRBV2 and TRBJ1-1; possible D gene TRBD1, 6 bases. The CDR3 totals 13 residues. Germline CDR1 and CDR2: SNHLY and FYNNEI. The V gene lost 8 bases and the J gene lost 1 base, with 11 bases spanning the gap. The DNA for the CDR3 is TGTGCCAGCGGAATACAGGGGAACACTGAAGCTTTCTTT. This sequence encodes CASGIQGNTEAFF.

The CDR3: CASRRYTGELFF. CDR3 bases: TGTGCCAGCCGGAGGTACACCGGGGAGCTGTTTTTT. The chain is built from TRBV5-4 and TRBJ2-2; possible D gene TRBD2, 5 bases. CDR3 length equals 12 residues. CDR1 is SGHNT and CDR2 is YYREEE in the germline V gene (reference sequence). V lost 7 bases to trimming and J lost 3 bases, with 7 bases between them.

This clone was detected only a few times. The V call is TRBV6-4, the J call TRBJ2-1, with TRBD2 matching 8 bases. The CDR3 covers 13 residues. Germline V lookup: CDR1 MRHNA, CDR2 SNTAGT. The V and J ends lost 5 bases and 5 bases, in that order; junction bases with no gene match: 2. Here the CDR3 reads CASSSGSDNEQFF. CDR3 sequence (DNA): TGTGCCAGCAGTAGCGGGAGCGACAATGAGCAGTTCTTC.

This clone was detected a few times. Different DNA sequences within this sample yield the same CDR3. The chain combines TRBV6-4 with TRBJ1-1; D gene ambiguous. The CDR3 spans 13 residues. Germline assignment: CDR1 MRHNA and CDR2 SNTAGT. V was clipped by 0 bases and J by 1 base, with 3 bases between them. This CDR3 is CASSDSQNTEAFF. CDR3 DNA: TGTGCCAGCAGTGACTCCCAGAACACTGAAGCTTTCTTT.